One sample yielded the 11 T cell receptor beta chains listed below, sequenced in a study of T cells after yellow fever vaccination. TCRdb used MiXCR to reprocess the 5' RACE reads, holding one entry per CDR3 protein. The sample has roughly 500,000 distinct CDR3 sequences; over 15% are singletons. The sequences come from PBMCs, collected 15 days after the yellow fever booster vaccination. The source is a man aged 30 to 45 who received the YFV17D yellow fever vaccine.

This clonotype has more than one count but fewer than ten. This rearrangement joins TRBV28 to TRBJ2-2; D unclear. This CDR3 is 11 amino acids long. The V gene lost 6 bases and the J gene lost 6 bases, with 5 bases spanning the gap. Per the germline V gene, CDR1 is MDHEN and CDR2 is SYDVKM. CDR3 coding DNA: TGTGCCAGCAGCCGCTCCGGGGAGCTGTTTTTT. Residues: CASSRSGELFF.

This clonotype was seen at least ten times. The rearrangement joins TRBV12-3 or TRBV12-4 to TRBJ2-6; D gene ambiguous. The CDR3 has 14 amino acids. V lost 3 bases and J 5 bases, leaving 8 bases between the germline ends. CDR3 nucleotides: TGTGCCAGCAGTTTTTCGTCCAGGGCCAACGTCCTGACTTTC. It is translated as CASSFSSRANVLTF.

The V and J genes are TRBV25-1 and TRBJ2-7; D not resolved. Per germline, CDR1 MGHDK and CDR2 SYGVNS. The CDR3 totals 12 residues. Trimming shortened V by 0 bases and J by 4 bases, and 4 bases separated the two germline ends. CDR3: CASSEYTYEQYF. In DNA form, the CDR3 reads TGTGCCAGCAGTGAATATACGTACGAGCAGTACTTC.

The gene calls are TRBV11-2 and TRBJ2-3; 9 bases fit TRBD2. Germline CDR1 SGHAT, CDR2 FQNNGV. CDR3 length: 16 residues. Trimming removed 6 bases from V and 3 bases from J; junction bases left unmatched: 10. CDR3 sequence reads: CASRQLAGRTTDTQYF. In DNA, the CDR3 is TGTGCCAGCAGACAGCTAGCGGGGCGTACGACAGATACGCAGTATTTT. Full variable domain (remainder filled in from reference TRBV11-2 and TRBJ2-3): EAGVAQSPRYKIIEKRQSVAFWCNPISGHATLYWYQQILGQGPKLLIQFQNNGVVDDSQLPKDRFSAERLKGVDSTLKIQPAKLEDSAVYLCASRQLAGRTTDTQYFGPGTRLTVL.

This clonotype was observed a handful of times. The rearrangement joins TRBV27 to TRBJ2-1; D might be TRBD2 (5 bases). CDR3 size: 15 residues. V was cut by 6 bases and J by 0 bases, with 12 bases left in between. Germline CDR1 MNHEY, CDR2 SMNVEV (reference sequence). CDR3 coding DNA: TGTGCCAGCAGCGCCGACTATAGCTCCTACAATGAGCAGTTCTTC. Translated, it gives CASSADYSSYNEQFF.

This chain connects TRBV15 to TRBJ2-1, with D possibly called TRBD1 or TRBD2 (5 bases each). The ends were cut back, 0 bases at V and 2 bases at J, with 8 bases in the middle. CDR3 length: 15 residues. The V gene's germline CDR1 is LNHNV and CDR2 YYDKDF (reference sequence). CDR3 bases: TGTGCCACCAGCAGAGAGTTGGGGGCCTACAATGAGCAGTTCTTC. Protein sequence: CATSRELGAYNEQFF.

A few counts support this clonotype. This sequence joins TRBV20-1 and TRBJ2-5; D may be TRBD1 (7 bases). V lost 3 bases and J 2 bases, leaving 22 bases between the germline ends. Germline V gene data show CDR1 as DFQATT and CDR2 as SNEGSKA (reference sequence). The CDR3 has 17 residues. The CDR3 nucleotides read TGCAGTGCTAGGAACCCCCCAGGGGGAGGAAGACAAGAGACCCAGTACTTC. Protein: CSARNPPGGGRQETQYF.

The chain couples TRBV12-3 or TRBV12-4 to TRBJ2-3, with D unresolved. The CDR3 has 15 amino acids. Trimming stripped 6 bases from V and 2 bases from J, with 15 bases between. CDR3 loop: CASRVGTADTDTQYF. Written as DNA, the CDR3 is TGTGCCAGCAGAGTGGGAACCGCCGACACAGATACGCAGTATTTT.

This clonotype came up many times. The V call is TRBV24-1, the J call TRBJ2-7; 9 positions match TRBD1. CDR1 and CDR2 from the germline V gene are KGHDR and SFDVKD. V dropped 4 bases and J dropped 5; count of bases not matched to a gene: 5. The CDR3 consists of 14 residues. The CDR3 protein is CATSDPGTGNEQYF. In nucleotides, the CDR3 is TGTGCCACCAGTGACCCAGGGACAGGGAACGAGCAGTACTTC.

This chain connects TRBV10-2 to TRBJ2-3; maybe TRBD2 (5 bases). The CDR3 sequence is 16 residues long. V lost 4 bases to trimming and J lost 2 bases, with 16 bases between them. The germline V gene has CDR1 WSHSY and CDR2 SAAADI. In DNA form, the CDR3 reads TGCGCCAGCAGTGGGGCTCACCTAGCCCTCACAGATACGCAGTATTTT. This gives the protein CASSGAHLALTDTQYF.

V is TRBV6-2 or TRBV6-3 and J is TRBJ1-4; the D is unclear. Trimming shortened V by 1 base and J by 3 bases, and 12 bases separated the two germline ends. The CDR3 is made up of 16 amino acids. Germline assignment: CDR1 MNHEY and CDR2 SVGEGT. The CDR3 coding sequence is TGTGCCAGCAGTTACTACGTGAAGCCGTCTAATGAAAAACTGTTTTTT. Protein product: CASSYYVKPSNEKLFF.